This TCR beta chain was found in a study of shared clonotypes between healthy human individuals. Measured with immunoSEQ multiplex PCR; TCRdb has only the in-frame clones, and not every one. The sample includes about 2.1 million clones, about 94% of them seen just once. This clone was found once. Germline values: CDR1 SGDLS, CDR2 YYNGEE. The CDR3 contains 12 residues. Positive CCR7 selection of CD45RO-negative cells yielded the naive CD8 cells, and terminally differentiated effector memory CD45RA+ cells were excluded. Sequenced sample: naive CD8+ T cells from PBMCs. V gene TRBV9 combines with J gene TRBJ2-1; TRBD2 is a possible D gene (6 bases). The origin of this receptor is a man aged 18 to 30 in good health. Some clones in this sample may be carry-over from other donors' samples. The CDR3 region is CASGEGRNEQFF. The DNA of the CDR3 is TGTGCGTCGGGAGAGGGTCGGAATGAGCAGTTCTTC.